These 15 T cell receptor beta chains came from one sample sequenced in a study of cytomegalovirus exposure and HLA in healthy donors. The PCR employed 60 Vbeta primers together with 13 Jbeta primers. Sequencing was performed with immunoSEQ multiplex PCR; in TCRdb, only in-frame clones are kept and a portion is missing. The data show over 150,000 clones, 80% seen once. Sample: PBMCs. Source of these receptors: a man aged 25-45 years in good health and CMV-seropositive.

This clone was seen once. The chain links TRBV7-2 to TRBJ2-3; TRBD2 agrees at 9 bases. This CDR3 contains 15 residues. Germline V gene data show CDR1 as SGHTA and CDR2 as FQGNSA. The V gene end was trimmed by 1 base and the J gene end by 2 bases; junction bases not matched to a gene: 1. The CDR3 DNA follows: TGTGCCAGCAGCTTAGTAGCGGGGGTCACAGATACGCAGTATTTT. Translating it yields CASSLVAGVTDTQYF.

The V gene is TRBV9, the J gene TRBJ2-7; 11 bases match TRBD1. Per germline, CDR1 SGDLS and CDR2 YYNGEE. The CDR3 length is 16 residues. Trimming removed 3 bases from V and 4 bases from J; junction bases left unmatched: 9. In DNA form, the CDR3 reads TGTGCCAGCAGCGCTGGGCAAGGGACAGGGGGGTACGAGCAGTACTTC. As protein: CASSAGQGTGGYEQYF.

The rearrangement uses TRBV7-3 and TRBJ2-3, with D perhaps matching TRBD2 (5 bases). V shed 1 base and J shed 0 bases, with 8 bases lying between them. This CDR3 is 15 amino acids long. From germline, CDR1 is SGHTA and CDR2 FQGTGA. The DNA of the CDR3 is TGTGCCAGCAGCTTAAGAAGCGGAAGCACAGATACGCAGTATTTT. Translation: CASSLRSGSTDTQYF.

J is TRBJ2-3 and V is TRBV10-3; D perhaps matches TRBD2 (7 bases). V shed 3 bases and J shed 2 bases, with 12 bases lying between them. The CDR3 spans 15 residues. The germline V gene has CDR1 ENHRY and CDR2 SYGVKD. The CDR3 nucleotides are TGTGCCATCAGTGACTGGGGGGGGCACACAGATACGCAGTATTTT. Translated, it gives CAISDWGGHTDTQYF.

J is TRBJ2-1 and V is TRBV19; 13 bases line up with TRBD2. After removal of 7 bases from V and 6 bases from J, the junction contained 6 bases not matched to a gene. The germline gives CDR1 LNHDA, CDR2 SQIVND (reference sequence). This CDR3 is built from 15 residues. This chain's CDR3 is CASKRTSGSLNEQFF. The CDR3 nucleotides read TGTGCCAGTAAAAGGACTAGCGGGAGCCTCAATGAGCAGTTCTTC.

The CDR3 sequence: CASSLGSGIQLNIQYF. In DNA form, the CDR3 reads TGTGCCAGCAGTTTAGGTAGCGGGATACAACTAAACATTCAGTACTTC. This chain connects TRBV28 to TRBJ2-4; 8 bases map to TRBD2. Trimming removed 2 bases from V and 6 bases from J; junction bases left unmatched: 9. CDR1 MDHEN and CDR2 SYDVKM come from the germline V gene. The CDR3 length is 16 residues.

The chain links TRBV6-1 to TRBJ1-5; weak D call: TRBD1 (5 bases). V shed 0 bases and J shed 7 bases, with 13 bases lying between them. CDR1 is MNHNS, CDR2 SASEGT, per germline. The CDR3 spans 15 residues. CDR3 in amino acids: CASSEAQAGRQPQHF. CDR3 nucleotide sequence: TGTGCCAGCAGTGAAGCGCAGGCAGGGCGGCAGCCCCAGCATTTT.

The chain is built from TRBV6-6 and TRBJ1-5; D call uncertain. CDR1 and CDR2 from the germline V gene are MNHNY and SVGAGI (reference sequence). Trimming shortened V by 4 bases and J by 0 bases, and 7 bases separated the two germline ends. This CDR3 has 14 amino acids. The CDR3 sequence: CASSSAGSNQPQHF. The CDR3 region has the DNA TGTGCCAGCAGTTCGGCAGGTAGCAATCAGCCCCAGCATTTT.

The CDR3 sequence is CASSPPGDQPQHF. The CDR3 DNA reads TGTGCCAGCAGCCCCCCAGGGGATCAGCCCCAGCATTTT. V and J are TRBV12-1 and TRBJ1-5; the DNA was not compared with TRBD1, the D call given in the table. TRBV12-1 is termed a pseudogene. The length of the CDR3 is 13 residues.

V and J are TRBV28 and TRBJ1-5, with D maybe TRBD1 (6 bases). V dropped 7 bases and J dropped 7 bases, with 17 bases sitting between them. CDR1 is MDHEN and CDR2 is SYDVKM in the germline V gene. This CDR3 has 14 amino acids. Here the CDR3 reads CASMGRGQGQPQHF. The CDR3 DNA reads as TGTGCCAGCATGGGGCGGGGGCAGGGGCAGCCCCAGCATTTT.

CDR3 residues: CASSLIAGAQETQYF. In DNA form, the CDR3 reads TGCGCCAGCAGTTTGATAGCGGGGGCCCAAGAGACCCAGTACTTC. The rearrangement uses TRBV5-1 and TRBJ2-5, with 9 bases identical to TRBD2. Germline loops: CDR1 SGHRS, CDR2 YFSETQ. V shed 5 bases, J shed 1 base, and the junction held 6 bases outside the gene matches. CDR3 length equals 15 residues.

The chain recombines TRBV27 with TRBJ2-7, with D maybe TRBD2 (6 bases). The germline V and J ends were trimmed by 2 bases and 2 bases, with 10 bases remaining between them. Per germline, CDR1 MNHEY and CDR2 SMNVEV (reference sequence). The CDR3 covers 14 residues. The CDR3, as DNA: TGTGCCAGCAGTTTAAGGCGGGGCCCCTACGAGCAGTACTTC. Amino acids: CASSLRRGPYEQYF.

This clone has more than one count but fewer than ten. V usage is TRBV18 and J usage is TRBJ1-1; 11 bases fit TRBD1. This CDR3 comprises 17 residues. Germline V gene lookup returns CDR1 KGHSH and CDR2 LQKENI. The trim removed 2 bases at V and 1 base at J, leaving 6 bases unmatched. The CDR3, as DNA: TGTGCCAGCTCACCAAGGACAGGGGGCCTAAAGAACACTGAAGCTTTCTTT. Residues: CASSPRTGGLKNTEAFF. Supplemented by reference TRBV18 and TRBJ1-1, the full variable domain reads NAGVMQNPRHLVRRRGQEARLRCSPMKGHSHVYWYRQLPEEGLKFMVYLQKENIIDESGMPKERFSAEFPKEGPSILRIQQVVRGDSAAYFCASSPRTGGLKNTEAFFGQGTRLTVV.

The chain employs TRBV6-4 and TRBJ2-3, with D tentatively TRBD1 (6 bases). Germline V CDR1 and CDR2: MRHNA, SNTAGT. The germline V and J ends were trimmed by 0 bases and 0 bases, with 10 bases remaining between them. The CDR3 sequence is 16 residues long. The CDR3 DNA sequence: TGTGCCAGCAGTGACTCGTTCACAGGGAGCACAGATACGCAGTATTTT. Protein: CASSDSFTGSTDTQYF.

In this sample, this clone turned up once. The V and J genes are TRBV11-2 and TRBJ2-1; D is unclear. CDR3 length: 11 amino acids. V dropped 5 bases and J dropped 10 bases, with 9 bases sitting between them. The germline CDR1 and CDR2 sequences are SGHAT and FQNNGV. The CDR3 loop is CASSPPGEQFF. The CDR3 DNA reads as TGTGCCAGCAGCCCCCCCGGGGAGCAGTTCTTC.